The rows below give T cell receptor beta chains drawn from one sample of a study of cytomegalovirus exposure and HLA in healthy donors. Sequencing used immunoSEQ multiplex PCR; TCRdb keeps in-frame clones, though not all of them. Of more than 150,000 clones in the sample, 75% to 85% are singletons; the top ten hold more than 0.95%. Sequencing was carried out using PBMCs. The source of these receptors is a girl under 10 years old in good health and CMV-seropositive. Both conserved end residues are part of each CDR3. The D gene is left open where the match is weak. A row's size may be missing; if present it is once, few, many or a size class.

DNA: TGTGCCAGCAGTGAAATGCGCAGGGCTCAGGGCTACACCTTC
CDR3: CASSEMRRAQGYTF
D: .
size: .
J: TRBJ1-2
V: TRBV6-5

DNA: TGTGCCAGTAGTTCACAGGTGGACGTCTACGAGCAGTACTTC
CDR3: CASSSQVDVYEQYF
D: .
size: .
J: TRBJ2-7
V: TRBV19

DNA: TGCGCCAGCAGCTTAAACCCGGACACTGAAGCTTTCTTT
CDR3: CASSLNPDTEAFF
D: .
size: .
J: TRBJ1-1
V: TRBV5-1

DNA: TGTGCCAGCAGCTCCCAAGGGGACAGGGAGGCCAATGAGCAGTTCTTC
CDR3: CASSSQGDREANEQFF
D: TRBD1
size: .
J: TRBJ2-1
V: TRBV7-3

DNA: TGTGCCAGCAGCGTCATTGACAGGGGAGAAGCTTTCTTT
CDR3: CASSVIDRGEAFF
D: TRBD1
size: few
J: TRBJ1-1
V: TRBV2

DNA: TGTGCCAGCAGAAACCCGGGACTAGCGGGAGTTCATGAGCAGTTCTTC
CDR3: CASRNPGLAGVHEQFF
D: TRBD2
size: once
J: TRBJ2-1
V: TRBV28

DNA: TGTGCCAGCAGGGAATTTGGAGGGACAGCAAATGAAAAACTGTTTTTT
CDR3: CASREFGGTANEKLFF
D: TRBD1
size: .
J: TRBJ1-4
V: TRBV6-1

DNA: TGCGCCAGCAGCTTAATAGCGGGGGGCGCAGATACGCAGTATTTT
CDR3: CASSLIAGGADTQYF
D: TRBD2
size: .
J: TRBJ2-3
V: TRBV5-1

DNA: TGTGCCAGCAGTAACCGGGACAGACCCTATGGCTACACCTTC
CDR3: CASSNRDRPYGYTF
D: TRBD1
size: once
J: TRBJ1-2
V: TRBV6-6

DNA: TGTGCCAGCGCGGCGGGAGGGATGGGGCTAAGGGAGACCCAGTACTTC
CDR3: CASAAGGMGLRETQYF
D: TRBD2
size: few
J: TRBJ2-5
V: TRBV19

DNA: TGTGCCAGCAGCTTAGGACGTGGGACACAAGGGAATGAAAAACTGTTTTTT
CDR3: CASSLGRGTQGNEKLFF
D: .
size: .
J: TRBJ1-4
V: TRBV7-8

DNA: TGTGCCAGTAGTATATTGGCGGATAACACTGAAGCTTTCTTT
CDR3: CASSILADNTEAFF
D: .
size: .
J: TRBJ1-1
V: TRBV19